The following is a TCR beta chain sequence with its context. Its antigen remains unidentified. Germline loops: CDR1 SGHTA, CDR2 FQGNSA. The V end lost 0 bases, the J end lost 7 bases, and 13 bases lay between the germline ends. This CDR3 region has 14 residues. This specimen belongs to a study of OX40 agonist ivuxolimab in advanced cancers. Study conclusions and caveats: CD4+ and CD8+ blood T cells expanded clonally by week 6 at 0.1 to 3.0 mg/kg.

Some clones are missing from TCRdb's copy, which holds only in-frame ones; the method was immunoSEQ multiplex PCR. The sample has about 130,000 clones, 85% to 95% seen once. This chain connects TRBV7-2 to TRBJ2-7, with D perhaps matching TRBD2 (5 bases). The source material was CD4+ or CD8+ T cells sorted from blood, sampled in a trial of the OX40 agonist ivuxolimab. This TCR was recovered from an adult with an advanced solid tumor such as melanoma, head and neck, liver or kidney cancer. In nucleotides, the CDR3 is TGTGCCAGCAGCTTAGCGGGAGCTCTTTGGGAGCAGTACTTC. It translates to CASSLAGALWEQYF.